A single TCR beta chain is shown here with its context. This sample was taken from a study of blood T cell repertoires in COVID-19. Study context: Spain, Italy and the United States supplied samples that represented acute and convalescent COVID-19. T cells, B-cell-depleted T cells, or PBMCs provided the cDNA or gDNA that served as material.

The germline gives CDR1 MDHEN, CDR2 SYDVKM. V lost 3 bases, J lost 4 bases, and 3 bases stayed unmatched. The CDR3 totals 15 residues. In the source study's methods: Counts of nucleated cells, estimated from reference gene primer amplification, were obtained. The repertoire was sequenced with immunoSEQ multiplex PCR; TCRdb's copy has only in-frame clones and lacks some. The D gene and trimming were derived from the DNA, and the V and J assignments and clone size from that table. The sample records a few hundred thousand clones, roughly 88% being singletons. This TCR came from a human donor in a cohort sampled during active COVID-19. This chain links TRBV28 with TRBJ2-1; 10 positions agree with TRBD2. Sequencing was carried out using peripheral blood. Written as DNA, the CDR3 is TGTGCCAGCAGTTTCGTGACTAGCGGGTACAATGAGCAGTTCTTC. Encoded protein: CASSFVTSGYNEQFF.